One sample yielded the 13 T cell receptor beta chains listed below, sequenced in a study of T cells in localized non-small cell lung cancer. This table comes from immunoSEQ multiplex PCR, and its TCRdb copy is limited to in-frame clones, with some not included. Of several hundred clones in the sample, roughly 26% were seen once. Here the sequenced sample was normal lung tissue next to the tumor, taken before any cancer treatment. The receptor set was obtained from a woman aged 35-75 years with stage III lung adenocarcinoma.

The chain is built from TRBV6-8 and TRBJ2-3; no clear D gene. Between the trimmed V and J ends, which lost 0 bases and 6 bases, there was a span of 10 bases. The CDR3 contains 14 residues. CDR1 is MNHGY and CDR2 is SAAAGT in the germline V gene. The CDR3 DNA is TGTGCCAGCAGTTACTCTCCCTACTCCGATACGCAGTATTTT. This gives the protein CASSYSPYSDTQYF.

This clone qualifies as medium-sized (0.01 to 0.1%). The chain recombines TRBV10-3 with TRBJ2-3; TRBD1 matches 9 bases. Per germline, CDR1 ENHRY and CDR2 SYGVKD. Trimming took 10 bases from V and 7 from J; bases not matched to a gene: 12. The length of the CDR3 is 14 residues. CDR3 DNA: TGTGCCAGCGGAACCGGGACAGGGATTTATACGCAGTATTTT. It is translated as CASGTGTGIYTQYF.

The chain recombines TRBV6-8 with TRBJ1-2, with D possibly being TRBD1 (6 bases). The CDR3 sequence is 14 residues long. V shed 0 bases and J shed 3 bases, with 8 bases lying between them. The germline V gene encodes CDR1 MNHGY and CDR2 SAAAGT. The CDR3 nucleotides are TGTGCCAGCAGTTACTCGGACAGATACTATGGCTACACCTTC. The encoded protein is CASSYSDRYYGYTF.

The chain links TRBV9 to TRBJ2-7; TRBD2 matches 12 bases. The CDR3 consists of 16 residues. Germline CDR1 and CDR2: SGDLS and YYNGEE. V was clipped by 3 bases and J by 2 bases; unmatched bases: 6. The CDR3 nucleotides read TGTGCCAGCAGCGGTGGGACTAGCGGGTTTACCTACGAGCAGTACTTC. Translation: CASSGGTSGFTYEQYF.

The gene calls are TRBV19 and TRBJ1-5; perhaps TRBD1 as D (5 bases). The CDR3 has 16 residues. The germline V gene encodes CDR1 LNHDA and CDR2 SQIVND (reference sequence). Trimming cost V 6 bases and J 3 bases, with 18 bases left between them. CDR3 nucleotide sequence: TGTGCCAGTAGCCTTCAAGCGGGGGGGGTCAATCAGCCCCAGCATTTT. Amino acid sequence: CASSLQAGGVNQPQHF.

This clone was recorded a few times. This sequence joins TRBV9 and TRBJ1-1; 7 bases line up with TRBD1. Germline CDR1 SGDLS, CDR2 YYNGEE. J was trimmed by 3 bases and V by 4 bases; bases with no gene match: 6. The CDR3 spans 14 residues. CDR3 sequence: CASSHGQAHTEAFF. The CDR3 DNA is TGTGCCAGCAGCCACGGACAGGCCCACACTGAAGCTTTCTTT.

The chain is built from TRBV6-7 and TRBJ1-1; tentative D call: TRBD1 (6 bases). TRBV6-7 is identified as an open reading frame with a role that is uncertain. The V end was cut by 8 bases, the J end by 8 bases, with 12 bases between. There are 11 residues in the CDR3. Here the CDR3 reads CASAMGTEAFF. As DNA, the CDR3 is TGTGCCAGCGCCATGGGGACAGAAGCTTTCTTT.

This chain uses TRBV6-8 with TRBJ1-1; D not resolved. Germline CDR1 reads MNHGY; CDR2 reads SAAAGT. CDR3 length: 14 residues. Trimming cost V 5 bases and J 3 bases, with 13 bases left between them. The CDR3 sequence: CASSGLGWDTEAFF. CDR3 DNA sequence: TGTGCCAGCAGTGGGCTCGGGTGGGACACTGAAGCTTTCTTT.

This clone was seen a handful of times. Written as DNA, the CDR3 is TGTGCCAGCAGTTACGGTAGCGGGATTCACTACGAGCAGTACTTC. It translates to CASSYGSGIHYEQYF. This rearrangement joins TRBV6-8 to TRBJ2-7; TRBD2 matches at 8 bases. After removal of 2 bases from V and 3 bases from J, the junction contained 6 bases not matched to a gene. The germline V gene has CDR1 MNHGY and CDR2 SAAAGT. CDR3 length: 15 amino acids.

This clone has more than one count but fewer than ten. The genes are TRBV6-8 and TRBJ2-1, with a possible D match to TRBD2 (5 bases). The ends were cut back, 4 bases at V and 9 bases at J, with 10 bases in the middle. The CDR3 is 12 amino acids. CDR1 and CDR2 (germline): MNHGY, SAAAGT. The CDR3, as DNA: TGTGCCAGCAGTTTCAGCGGTGGTGAGCAGTTCTTC. It translates to CASSFSGGEQFF.

This clone is termed large (0.1 to 1%). The chain joins TRBV28 to TRBJ2-6, with 10 bases matching TRBD1. Germline loops: CDR1 MDHEN, CDR2 SYDVKM. J lost 0 bases, V lost 5 bases, and 4 bases had no gene match. The CDR3 runs 17 residues. Here the CDR3 DNA reads TGTGCCAGCAGTGGGACAGGGGAATTCTCTGGGGCCAACGTCCTGACTTTC. As protein: CASSGTGEFSGANVLTF.

This chain connects TRBV11-3 to TRBJ2-5, with 11 bases identical to TRBD2. Trimming took 6 bases from V and 5 from J; bases not matched to a gene: 8. Germline V gives CDR1 SGHNT, CDR2 YENEEA. This CDR3 has 15 residues. CDR3 sequence (DNA): TGTGCCAGCAGAACTAGCGGGAGTGCCTATGAGACCCAGTACTTC. Translated: CASRTSGSAYETQYF. The variable domain in full, with the rest retrieved from reference TRBV11-3 and TRBJ2-5, is EAGVVQSPRYKIIEKKQPVAFWCNPISGHNTLYWYLQNLGQGPELLIRYENEEAVDDSQLPKDRFSAERLKGVDSTLKIQPAELGDSAVYLCASRTSGSAYETQYFGPGTRLLVL.

There are a few counts of this clone. The chain employs TRBV11-3 and TRBJ1-2; 9 bases line up with TRBD1. Losses at the gene ends were 5 bases for V and 5 bases for J; bases not matched to a gene: 15. The CDR3 extends over 17 amino acids. The germline V gene has CDR1 SGHNT and CDR2 YENEEA. This CDR3 reads CASSAVVVGTGRYGYTF. Here the CDR3 DNA reads TGTGCCAGCAGCGCCGTCGTGGTAGGGACAGGGAGGTATGGCTACACCTTC.